The T cell receptor (beta chain) under discussion was sequenced for a study of T cell responses to AZD1222 COVID-19 vaccine. General study results and limits: There were repertoire samples only from the period after the peak T cell response. White British donors predominated, females outnumbered males, and clonal diversity was possibly underestimated.

The germline V gene encodes CDR1 SEHNR and CDR2 FQNEAQ (reference sequence). V gave up 2 bases and J gave up 6 bases, with 7 bases separating them. This CDR3 contains 13 residues. For this clone: The antigen remains unidentified.

Here immunoSEQ multiplex PCR was the method, and the copy in TCRdb shows in-frame clones only, minus some. The data hold 150,000 or so clones, with over 90% observed a single time. V gene TRBV7-9 combines with J gene TRBJ2-2; tentatively, D is TRBD1 (5 bases). The sample was peripheral blood, taken on day 0 of AZD1222 vaccination. The source is an adult in good health. The CDR3 DNA is TGTGCCAGCAGCTTAAGGGGTTCCGGGGAGCTGTTTTTT. This encodes CASSLRGSGELFF.